The present TCR beta chain was sequenced within a study of control samples from healthy donors and cancer patients. Sequencing was performed with immunoSEQ multiplex PCR; in TCRdb, only in-frame clones are kept and a portion is missing. The data hold 120,000 or so clones, with more than 75% observed a single time. V gave up 11 bases and J gave up 1 base; unmatched junction bases: 8. The CDR3 runs to 14 residues. The germline gives CDR1 MNHNY, CDR2 SVGAGI (reference sequence). The J gene is TRBJ2-1, the V gene TRBV6-6, with TRBD1 identical over 7 bases. The sequenced sample was blood. This clonotype was sampled from a man in his late teens or twenties in good health. DNA of the CDR3: TGTGCCGTACAAGGACAGGCATCCTACAATGAGCAGTTCTTC. This codes for CAVQGQASYNEQFF.